This record covers a single T cell receptor (beta chain). The sample comes from a study of blood T cell repertoires in COVID-19. Measured with immunoSEQ multiplex PCR; TCRdb has only the in-frame clones, and not every one. The sample holds roughly 290,000 clones, around 90% seen once. The sequenced material came from PBMCs or T cells enriched from blood (not recorded which). The clonotype comes from a woman aged 40 to 50 who had recovered from COVID-19.

The CDR3 DNA reads as TGTGCCAGCAGCTTAGAGGCCAGCGCCCAGTATGCACCCCTCCACTTT. The encoded protein is CASSLEASAQYAPLHF. V usage is TRBV7-9 and J usage is TRBJ1-6; D is undetermined. Germline CDR1 reads SEHNR; CDR2 reads FQNEAQ (reference sequence). Trimming pared 1 base from V and 11 bases from J, leaving 18 bases between. This CDR3 has 16 residues.